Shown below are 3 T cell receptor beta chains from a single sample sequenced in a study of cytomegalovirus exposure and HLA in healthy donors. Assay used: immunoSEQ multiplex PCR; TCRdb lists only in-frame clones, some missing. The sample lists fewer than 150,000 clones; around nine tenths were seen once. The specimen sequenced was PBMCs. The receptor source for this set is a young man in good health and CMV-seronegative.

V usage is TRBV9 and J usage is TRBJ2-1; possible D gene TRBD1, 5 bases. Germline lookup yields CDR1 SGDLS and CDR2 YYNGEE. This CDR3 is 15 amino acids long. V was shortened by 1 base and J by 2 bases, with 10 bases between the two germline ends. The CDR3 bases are TGTGCCAGCAGCGTAAGGGGCCAGGCCTACAATGAGCAGTTCTTC. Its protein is CASSVRGQAYNEQFF. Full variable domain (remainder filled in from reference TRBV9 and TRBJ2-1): DSGVTQTPKHLITATGQRVTLRCSPRSGDLSVYWYQQSLDQGLQFLIQYYNGEERAKGNILERFSAQQFPDLHSELNLSSLELGDSALYFCASSVRGQAYNEQFFGPGTRLTVL.

The CDR3 DNA reads TGTGCCAGCAGCTTAGCGTCTAGCGGGAGCTCCTACAATGAGCAGTTCTTC. Protein product: CASSLASSGSSYNEQFF. The chain recombines TRBV7-9 with TRBJ2-1, with 10 bases aligning to TRBD2. Germline V gene lookup returns CDR1 SEHNR and CDR2 FQNEAQ (reference sequence). The CDR3 loop spans 17 amino acids. With 0 bases clipped from V and 0 bases from J, the junction kept 2 bases outside the gene matches.

CDR3 in amino acids: CASSVMSASSYEQYF. DNA for the CDR3: TGTGCCAGCAGCGTCATGTCCGCGTCCTCCTACGAGCAGTACTTC. V gene TRBV9 combines with J gene TRBJ2-7; D remains unclear. CDR3 length equals 15 residues. Germline assignment: CDR1 SGDLS and CDR2 YYNGEE. The V gene lost 2 bases and the J gene lost 0 bases, with 12 bases spanning the gap.